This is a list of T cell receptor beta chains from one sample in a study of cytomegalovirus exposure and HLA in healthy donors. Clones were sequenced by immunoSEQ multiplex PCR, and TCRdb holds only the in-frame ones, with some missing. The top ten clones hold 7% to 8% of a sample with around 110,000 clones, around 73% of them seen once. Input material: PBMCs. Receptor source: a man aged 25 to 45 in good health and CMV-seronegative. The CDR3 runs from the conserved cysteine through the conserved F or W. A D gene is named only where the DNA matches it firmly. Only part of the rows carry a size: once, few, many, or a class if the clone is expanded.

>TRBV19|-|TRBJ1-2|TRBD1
TGTGCCAGTAACAGGGGGACGGAAGGCTATGGCTACACCTTC
CASNRGTEGYGYTF
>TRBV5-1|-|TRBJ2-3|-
TGCGCCAGCAGCCTGGAGGGGCGGGGCGGCACAGATACGCAGTATTTT
CASSLEGRGGTDTQYF
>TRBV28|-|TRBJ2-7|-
TGTGCAAGCACCAGATCATATAAGCAGTACTTC
CASTRSYKQYF
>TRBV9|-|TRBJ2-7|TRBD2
TGTGCCAGCAGCGTAGGCGGGACTAGCGGGGCCGAGCAGTACTTC
CASSVGGTSGAEQYF
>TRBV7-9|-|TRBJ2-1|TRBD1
TGTTCCAGCAGCTTAGCAGGGGGCGCGGGGAATGAGCAGTTCTTC
CSSSLAGGAGNEQFF
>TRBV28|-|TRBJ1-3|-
TGTGCCAGCAGTCGGGACTCCTTCTCTGGAAACACCATATATTTT
CASSRDSFSGNTIYF
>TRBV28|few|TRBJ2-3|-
TGTGCCAGCAGTTCCCTCCGGGGTAGCACAGATACGCAGTATTTT
CASSSLRGSTDTQYF
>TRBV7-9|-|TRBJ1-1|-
TGTGCCAGCAGCCGGACTGAAAGGGACACTGAAGCTTTCTTT
CASSRTERDTEAFF
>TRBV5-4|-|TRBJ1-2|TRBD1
TGTGCCAGCAGTACTCAGGGGGGAGTCTATGGCTACACCTTC
CASSTQGGVYGYTF
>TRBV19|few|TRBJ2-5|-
TGTGCCAGTAGTGACGGACAACTCTCCCAAGAGACCCAGTACTTC
CASSDGQLSQETQYF
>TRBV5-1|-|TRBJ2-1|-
TGCGCCAGCAGCTTGGTTGCGGTAAACTACAATGAGCAGTTCTTC
CASSLVAVNYNEQFF
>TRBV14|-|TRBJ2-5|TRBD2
TGTGCCAGCAGCCGGAGGAGAGCGGGAGAGGAGGAGACCCAGTACTTC
CASSRRRAGEEETQYF
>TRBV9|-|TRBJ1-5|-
TGTGCCAGCAGCAGAGGCCAGGGGAGTCAGCCCCAGCATTTT
CASSRGQGSQPQHF
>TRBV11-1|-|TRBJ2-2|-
TGTGCCAGCAGACCTCGACGGGGTAACACCGGGGAGCTGTTTTTT
CASRPRRGNTGELFF
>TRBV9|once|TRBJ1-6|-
TGTGCCAGCAGCGCCGACGGGGATAATTCACCCCTCCACTTT
CASSADGDNSPLHF
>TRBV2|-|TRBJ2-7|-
TGTGCCAGTAGTGTACTAGCTATGGCTGGCGAGCAGTACTTC
CASSVLAMAGEQYF
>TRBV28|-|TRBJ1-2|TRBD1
TGTGCCAGCAGTTACAGGGGAGACTATGGCTACACCTTC
CASSYRGDYGYTF
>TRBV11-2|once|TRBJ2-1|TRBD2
TGTGCCAGCACCCAACGGGGGGGCCAAATCGGCAATGAGCAGTTCTTC
CASTQRGGQIGNEQFF
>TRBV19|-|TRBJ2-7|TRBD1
TGTGCCAGTAGTAAACACAGGGGTGTCGGGGACGAGCAGTACTTC
CASSKHRGVGDEQYF
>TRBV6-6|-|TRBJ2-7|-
TGTGCCAGCAGTTACGAGGGGGACCCACCCTACGAGCAGTACTTC
CASSYEGDPPYEQYF
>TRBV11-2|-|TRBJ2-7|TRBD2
TGTGCCAGCAGCTTATCTCTAGCGGGGTCGTACGAGCAGTACTTC
CASSLSLAGSYEQYF
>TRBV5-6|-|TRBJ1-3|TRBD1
TGTGCCAGCAGCCTGACAGGGCGCGGAAACACCATATATTTT
CASSLTGRGNTIYF
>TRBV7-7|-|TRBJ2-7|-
TGTGCCAGCAGGGGTGCAAGCGCCAAGTCTCCTTCCTACGAGCAGTACTTC
CASRGASAKSPSYEQYF
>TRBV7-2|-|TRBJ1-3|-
TGTGCCAGCAGCTTAATTTCAGACTCTGGAAACACCATATATTTT
CASSLISDSGNTIYF
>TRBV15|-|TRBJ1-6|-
TGTGCCACCAGCAGAGACGGCAGTATCGGGTCACCCCTCCACTTT
CATSRDGSIGSPLHF
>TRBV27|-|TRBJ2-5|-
TGTGCCAGCAGTCTATGGGGGCCCCAAGAGACCCAGTACTTC
CASSLWGPQETQYF
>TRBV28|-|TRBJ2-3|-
TGTGCCAGCAGTTTAGGGTCGGGGACGCAGTATTTT
CASSLGSGTQYF
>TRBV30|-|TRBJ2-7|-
TGTGCCTGGACGCCGAGTCCGACCTACGAGCAGTACTTC
CAWTPSPTYEQYF
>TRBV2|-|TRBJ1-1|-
TGTGCCAGCAGTGAAGGGGCAGGGCAGAACACTGAAGCTTTCTTT
CASSEGAGQNTEAFF
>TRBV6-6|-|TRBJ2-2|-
TGTGCCAGCAGCCATACCGGGGACACCGGGGAGCTGTTTTTT
CASSHTGDTGELFF
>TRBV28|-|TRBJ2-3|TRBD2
TGTGCCAGCAGTCCTAGCGGGTCTAGCACAGATACGCAGTATTTT
CASSPSGSSTDTQYF
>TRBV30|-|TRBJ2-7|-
TGTGCCTGGAGCCGGGACACAATCCAGGTCGAGCAGTACTTC
CAWSRDTIQVEQYF
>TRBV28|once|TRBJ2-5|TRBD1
TGTGCCAGCAGGGGGACAGGGGGCTTCCAAGAGACCCAGTACTTC
CASRGTGGFQETQYF
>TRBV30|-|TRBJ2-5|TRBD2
TGTGCCTGGAGTAGCGGGGGAGAGACCCAGTACTTC
CAWSSGGETQYF
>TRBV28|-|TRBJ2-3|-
TGTGCCAGCAGTTCCGGGACTAGCACAGATACGCAGTATTTT
CASSSGTSTDTQYF
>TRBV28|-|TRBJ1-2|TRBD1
TGTGCCAGCAGTTTAGCGCTACAGGGGGGGGCGGGCCCTTCACTTTTGGGCTACACCTTC
CASSLALQGGAGPSLLGYTF
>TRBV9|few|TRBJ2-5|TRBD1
TGTGCCAGCAGCGTAGCAGGACAGGGGAAAGAGACCCAGTACTTC
CASSVAGQGKETQYF
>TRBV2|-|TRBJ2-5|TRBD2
TGTGCCAGTGTAGCGGGGGCCTCGGGAAAGACCCAGTACTTC
CASVAGASGKTQYF
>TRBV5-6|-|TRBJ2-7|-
TGTGCCAGCAGCCCAAGGGGTTCTTGGGTCGAGCAGTACTTC
CASSPRGSWVEQYF
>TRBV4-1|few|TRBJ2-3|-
TGCGCCAGCAGCCCTCGGACAGTAGGCCGCACAGATACGCAGTATTTT
CASSPRTVGRTDTQYF
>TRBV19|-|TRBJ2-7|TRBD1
TGTGCCAGTAGTTCCGGGACAGGGGGTTTCGAGCAGTACTTC
CASSSGTGGFEQYF
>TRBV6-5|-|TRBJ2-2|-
TGTGCCAGCAGTTACTCTTGGGACTCTAACACCGGGGAGCTGTTTTTT
CASSYSWDSNTGELFF
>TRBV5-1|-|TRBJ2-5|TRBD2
TGCGCCAGCAGCCTTAGCGGGGGGCCTCAAGAGACCCAGTACTTC
CASSLSGGPQETQYF
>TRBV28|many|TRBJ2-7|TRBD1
TGTGCCAGCTGCGCGGGACAGGGAACCTACGAGCAGTACTTC
CASCAGQGTYEQYF
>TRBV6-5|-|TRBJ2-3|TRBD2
TGTGCCAGCAGTTCCAGGACTAGCGGGAGATATACGCAGTATTTT
CASSSRTSGRYTQYF
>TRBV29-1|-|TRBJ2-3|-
TGCACCGGGATCGAGGATACGCAGTATTTT
CTGIEDTQYF
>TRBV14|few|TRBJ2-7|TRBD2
TGTGCCAGCAGCCAAGAGCTAGCGGGAGCGGGCGAGCAGTACTTC
CASSQELAGAGEQYF
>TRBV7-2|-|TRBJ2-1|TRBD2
TGTGCCAGCAGCTTTATAGCGGGGGGGAACAATGAGCAGTTCTTC
CASSFIAGGNNEQFF
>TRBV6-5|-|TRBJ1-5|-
TGTGCCAGCAGCAGCAGTGCTTCTAGAAATCAGCCCCAGCATTTT
CASSSSASRNQPQHF